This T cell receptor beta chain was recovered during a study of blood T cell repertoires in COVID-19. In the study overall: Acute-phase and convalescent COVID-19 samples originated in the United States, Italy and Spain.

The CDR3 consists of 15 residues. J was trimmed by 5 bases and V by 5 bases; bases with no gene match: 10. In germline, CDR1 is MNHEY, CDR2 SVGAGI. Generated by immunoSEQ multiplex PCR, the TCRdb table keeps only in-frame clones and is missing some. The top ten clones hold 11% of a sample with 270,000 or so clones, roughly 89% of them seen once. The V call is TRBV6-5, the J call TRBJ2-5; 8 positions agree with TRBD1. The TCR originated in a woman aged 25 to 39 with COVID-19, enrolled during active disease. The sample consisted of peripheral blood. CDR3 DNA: TGTGCCAGCAGTCCGGACAGGGCGGCCGTTGAGACCCAGTACTTC. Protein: CASSPDRAAVETQYF.